This is a list of T cell receptor beta chains from one sample in a study of cytotoxic CD8 clonotypes in ibrutinib-treated CLL. This table comes from immunoSEQ multiplex PCR, and its TCRdb copy is limited to in-frame clones, with some not included. The table shows tens of thousands of clones, with around 79% occurring only once. The source was PBMCs, collected before ibrutinib treatment. The receptor source for this set is a human donor with chronic lymphocytic leukemia. Both conserved end residues are part of each CDR3. A D gene is named only where the DNA matches it firmly. Not all rows give a size; the values are once, few, many and, for expanded clones, a class.

>.|TRBJ2-3|TRBD2|TRBV5-1
CASSPTSGSTDTQYF
TGCGCCAGCAGCCCTACTAGCGGGAGCACAGATACGCAGTATTTT
>.|TRBJ2-3|.|TRBV21-1
CASSFSPRLAGDPDTQYF
TGTGCCAGCAGCTTTTCCCCCCGCCTAGCGGGGGATCCAGATACGCAGTATTTT
>.|TRBJ2-1|.|TRBV5-1
CASSLDSRLDTVF
TGCGCCAGCAGCTTGGATTCCAGGTTGGACACGGTCTTC
>.|TRBJ2-4|.|TRBV7-2
CASSLVVDELKWNIQYF
TGTGCCAGCAGCTTAGTAGTGGACGAACTAAAATGGAACATTCAGTACTTC
>few|TRBJ1-1|.|TRBV7-8
CASSLSGQEEEAFF
TGTGCCAGCAGCTTAAGTGGGCAGGAAGAAGAAGCTTTCTTT
>.|TRBJ2-1|TRBD2|TRBV4-1
CASSHPSGGNNEQFF
TGCGCCAGCAGCCATCCTAGCGGGGGGAACAATGAGCAGTTCTTC
>.|TRBJ1-5|.|TRBV27
CASSFGGRQPQHF
TGTGCCAGCAGTTTCGGGGGCAGGCAGCCCCAGCATTTT
>.|TRBJ1-1|.|TRBV9
CASSVGDGSEAFF
TGTGCCAGCAGCGTAGGCGATGGGTCCGAAGCTTTCTTT
>.|TRBJ1-1|TRBD1|TRBV18
CASSFPGQGAFAEAFF
TGTGCCAGCTCATTTCCGGGACAGGGGGCTTTTGCTGAAGCTTTCTTT
>.|TRBJ2-7|.|TRBV13
CASSYLEGVNHEQYF
TGTGCCAGCAGCTACCTCGAGGGGGTGAACCACGAGCAGTACTTC
>.|TRBJ1-5|.|TRBV6-6
CASSYSGQSNQPQHF
TGTGCCAGCAGTTACTCAGGGCAGAGCAATCAGCCCCAGCATTTT
>few|TRBJ1-2|TRBD1|TRBV19
CASTRGQAQVMGGYTF
TGTGCCAGTACCCGGGGACAGGCACAAGTGATGGGTGGCTACACCTTC
>.|TRBJ2-4|TRBD2|TRBV28
CASSLTAGGLNIQYF
TGTGCCAGCAGTCTTACAGCGGGAGGGTTAAACATTCAGTACTTC
>.|TRBJ2-1|.|TRBV28
CASSLGGSRGYEQFF
TGTGCCAGCAGTTTGGGTGGCTCCCGGGGGTATGAGCAGTTCTTC
>.|TRBJ1-2|.|TRBV5-1
CASSTNGLQGGYTF
TGCGCCAGCAGCACGAACGGACTTCAGGGGGGCTACACCTTC
>.|TRBJ1-2|TRBD1|TRBV30
CAWSVTGGLNYGYTF
TGTGCCTGGAGTGTAACAGGGGGACTTAACTATGGCTACACCTTC
>.|TRBJ1-5|.|TRBV6-6
CASRPEEGNQPQHF
TGTGCCAGCAGACCGGAAGAGGGCAATCAGCCCCAGCATTTT
>few|TRBJ1-2|.|TRBV5-6
CASSSDRVYGYTF
TGTGCCAGCAGCTCTGACAGAGTCTATGGCTACACCTTC
>.|TRBJ1-1|.|TRBV7-9
CASSLTQNTEAFF
TGTGCCAGCAGCTTAACACAGAACACTGAAGCTTTCTTT
>.|TRBJ2-7|TRBD2|TRBV23-1
CASSQFPQRGAYEQYF
TGCGCCAGCAGTCAATTCCCGCAGCGGGGGGCCTACGAGCAGTACTTC
>.|TRBJ1-1|.|TRBV6-5
CASSFTDRNTEAFF
TGTGCCAGCAGTTTTACGGACAGAAACACTGAAGCTTTCTTT
>.|TRBJ2-7|TRBD1|TRBV6-5
CASSYRDEGAWEQYF
TGTGCCAGCAGTTACCGGGACGAGGGGGCGTGGGAGCAGTACTTC
>.|TRBJ1-1|.|TRBV7-9
CASSLAPGTGTTEAFF
TGTGCCAGCAGCTTAGCGCCTGGGACCGGGACGACTGAAGCTTTCTTT
>.|TRBJ2-1|TRBD2|TRBV5-1
CASSLVAGGGKQFF
TGCGCCAGCAGCTTGGTCGCCGGGGGAGGGAAGCAGTTCTTC
>once|TRBJ2-5|TRBD2|TRBV5-4
CASSLGLAGGGLQETQYF
TGTGCCAGCAGCTTGGGTCTAGCGGGAGGGGGCCTACAAGAGACCCAGTACTTC
>.|TRBJ2-3|TRBD2|TRBV10-3
CAISDWTSGSAVDTQYF
TGTGCCATCAGTGACTGGACTAGCGGGAGTGCAGTAGATACGCAGTATTTT
>.|TRBJ2-5|.|TRBV7-9
CASSLTGVGTQYF
TGTGCCAGCAGCCTAACGGGGGTTGGGACCCAGTACTTC
>.|TRBJ1-4|.|TRBV19
CASSIGFGAPNEKLFF
TGTGCCAGTAGTATTGGGTTCGGGGCGCCTAATGAAAAACTGTTTTTT
>.|TRBJ2-7|.|TRBV14
CASSLLDPSYEQYF
TGTGCCAGCAGCCTACTGGACCCCTCCTACGAGCAGTACTTC
>few|TRBJ1-1|.|TRBV6-1
CASVLGGMNTEAFF
TGTGCCAGCGTCCTTGGAGGTATGAACACTGAAGCTTTCTTT
>.|TRBJ1-5|.|TRBV15
CATSRDNNHNQPQHF
TGTGCCACCAGCAGAGACAACAATCACAATCAGCCCCAGCATTTT
>.|TRBJ1-6|TRBD1|TRBV2
CASSEGQGARNSPLHF
TGTGCCAGCAGTGAGGGACAGGGGGCACGTAATTCACCCCTCCACTTT
>.|TRBJ1-5|TRBD1|TRBV28
CASSNQGGGQPQHF
TGTGCCAGCAGCAATCAGGGGGGCGGACAGCCCCAGCATTTT
>.|TRBJ2-4|TRBD2|TRBV2
CASWRGTSGSPNIQYF
TGTGCCAGTTGGAGAGGGACTAGCGGGAGTCCAAACATTCAGTACTTC
>few|TRBJ1-4|.|TRBV30
CAWSPGGGPNEKLFF
TGTGCCTGGAGTCCCGGGGGGGGGCCTAATGAAAAACTGTTTTTT
>few|TRBJ1-5|.|TRBV4-1
CASSQAGLSNQPQHF
TGCGCCAGCAGCCAAGCGGGGTTAAGCAATCAGCCCCAGCATTTT
>.|TRBJ2-7|TRBD1|TRBV28
CASKTGVSYEQYF
TGTGCCAGCAAGACAGGGGTCTCCTACGAGCAGTACTTC
>.|TRBJ1-2|.|TRBV4-2
CASSQDIGEGYTF
TGTGCCAGCAGCCAAGATATCGGTGAAGGCTACACCTTC
>.|TRBJ1-1|.|TRBV7-2
CASSLLGTPFF
TGTGCCAGCAGCTTGCTAGGGACCCCCTTCTTT
>.|TRBJ1-2|.|TRBV28
CASSFTAAGGYTF
TGTGCCAGCAGTTTTACCGCGGCCGGTGGCTACACCTTC
>.|TRBJ1-1|.|TRBV7-3
CASSLRGSDTEAFF
TGTGCCAGCAGCTTACGGGGGTCGGACACTGAAGCTTTCTTT